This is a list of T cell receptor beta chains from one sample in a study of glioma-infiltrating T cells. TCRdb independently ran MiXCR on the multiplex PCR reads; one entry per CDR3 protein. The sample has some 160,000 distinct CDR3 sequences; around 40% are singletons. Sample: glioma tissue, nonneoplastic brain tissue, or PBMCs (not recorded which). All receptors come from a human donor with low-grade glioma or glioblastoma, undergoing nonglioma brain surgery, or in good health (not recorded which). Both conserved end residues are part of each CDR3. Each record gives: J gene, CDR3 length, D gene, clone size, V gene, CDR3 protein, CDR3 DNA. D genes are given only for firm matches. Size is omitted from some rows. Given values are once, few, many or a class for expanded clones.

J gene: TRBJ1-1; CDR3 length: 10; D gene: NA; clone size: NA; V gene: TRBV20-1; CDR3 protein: CSGRAPQAFF; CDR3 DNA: TGCAGTGGTAGAGCCCCCCAAGCTTTCTTT
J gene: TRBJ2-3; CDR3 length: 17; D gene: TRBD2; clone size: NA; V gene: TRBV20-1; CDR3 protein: CSSPDREREGRTDTQYF; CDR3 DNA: TGCAGTTCCCCTGATAGAGAGCGGGAGGGCCGAACAGATACGCAGTATTTT
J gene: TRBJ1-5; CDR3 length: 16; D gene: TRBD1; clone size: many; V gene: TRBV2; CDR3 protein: CASSLDRGGFNQPQHF; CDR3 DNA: TGTGCCAGCAGTCTTGACAGGGGGGGGTTCAATCAGCCCCAGCATTTT
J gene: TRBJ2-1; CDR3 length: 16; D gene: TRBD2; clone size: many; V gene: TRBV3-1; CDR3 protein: CASSRTSLSSYNEQFF; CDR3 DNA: TGTGCCAGCAGCCGGACTAGCCTTAGCTCCTACAATGAGCAGTTCTTC
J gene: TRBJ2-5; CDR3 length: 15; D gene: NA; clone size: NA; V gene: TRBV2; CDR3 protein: CASSRGQNFQETKYF; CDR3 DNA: TGTGCCAGCAGTAGAGGTCAGAACTTCCAAGAGACCAAGTACTTC
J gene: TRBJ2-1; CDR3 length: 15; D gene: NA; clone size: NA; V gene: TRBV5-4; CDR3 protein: CARSSKGVTYNEQFF; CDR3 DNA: TGTGCCAGGAGCAGTAAGGGGGTGACCTACAATGAGCAGTTCTTC
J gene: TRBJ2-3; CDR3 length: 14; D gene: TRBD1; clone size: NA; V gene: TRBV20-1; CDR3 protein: CSAQTGYEVDTQYF; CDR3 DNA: TGCAGTGCCCAGACAGGGTATGAGGTAGATACGCAGTATTTT
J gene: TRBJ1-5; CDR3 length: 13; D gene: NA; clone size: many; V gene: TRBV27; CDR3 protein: CASSHRSGQPQHF; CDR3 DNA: TGTGCCAGCAGTCATCGGAGTGGGCAGCCCCAGCATTTT
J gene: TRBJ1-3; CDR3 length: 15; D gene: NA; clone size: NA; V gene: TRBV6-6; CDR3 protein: CASSSPTVPGNTIYF; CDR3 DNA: TGTGCCAGCAGCTCTCCGACGGTTCCTGGAAACACAATATATTTT
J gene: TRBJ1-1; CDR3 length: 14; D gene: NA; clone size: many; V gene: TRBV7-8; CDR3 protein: CASSLEQRNTEAFF; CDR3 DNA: TGTGCCAGCAGCTTAGAACAGCGGAACACTGAAGCTTTCTTT